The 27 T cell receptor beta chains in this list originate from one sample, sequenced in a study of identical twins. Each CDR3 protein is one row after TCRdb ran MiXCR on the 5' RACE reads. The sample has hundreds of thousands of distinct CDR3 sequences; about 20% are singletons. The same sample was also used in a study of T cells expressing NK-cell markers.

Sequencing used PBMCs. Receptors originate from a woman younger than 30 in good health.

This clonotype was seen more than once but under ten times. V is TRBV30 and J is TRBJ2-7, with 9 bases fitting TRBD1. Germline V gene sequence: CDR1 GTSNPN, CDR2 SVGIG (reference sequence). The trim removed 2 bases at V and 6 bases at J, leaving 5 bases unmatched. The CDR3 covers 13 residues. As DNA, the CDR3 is TGTGCCTGGAGTCGCGGGACAGGGAGCGAGCAGTACTTC. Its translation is CAWSRGTGSEQYF.

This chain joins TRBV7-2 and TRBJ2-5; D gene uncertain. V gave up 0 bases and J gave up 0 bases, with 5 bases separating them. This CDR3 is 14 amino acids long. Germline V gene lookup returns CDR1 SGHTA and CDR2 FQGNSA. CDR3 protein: CASSLAVHQETQYF. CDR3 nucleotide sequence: TGTGCCAGCAGCTTAGCGGTACACCAAGAGACCCAGTACTTC.

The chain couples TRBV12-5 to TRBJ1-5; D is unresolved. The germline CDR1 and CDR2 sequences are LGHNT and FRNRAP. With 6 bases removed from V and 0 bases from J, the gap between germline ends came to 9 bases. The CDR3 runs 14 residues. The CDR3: CASGYSYSNQPQHF. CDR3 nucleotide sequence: TGTGCTAGTGGCTACAGCTATAGCAATCAGCCCCAGCATTTT. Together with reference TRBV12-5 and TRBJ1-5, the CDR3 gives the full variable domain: DARVTQTPRHKVTEMGQEVTMRCQPILGHNTVFWYRQTMMQGLELLAYFRNRAPLDDSGMPKDRFSAEMPDATLATLKIQPSEPRDSAVYFCASGYSYSNQPQHFGDGTRLSIL.

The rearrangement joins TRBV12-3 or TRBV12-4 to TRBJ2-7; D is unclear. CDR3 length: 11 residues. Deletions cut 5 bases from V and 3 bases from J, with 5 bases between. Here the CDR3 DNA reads TGTGCCAGCAGTCCCCGCTACGAGCAGTACTTC. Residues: CASSPRYEQYF.

CDR3 residues: CSAHDREDTQYF. CDR3 sequence (DNA): TGCAGTGCTCATGATCGGGAAGATACGCAGTATTTT. The chain joins TRBV20-1 to TRBJ2-3; possible D gene TRBD2, 5 bases. Germline V gene lookup returns CDR1 DFQATT and CDR2 SNEGSKA (reference sequence). The germline V and J ends were trimmed by 5 bases and 5 bases, with 11 bases remaining between them. The length of the CDR3 is 12 residues.

This CDR3 reads CASSLNRDKIEAFF. DNA of the CDR3: TGTGCCAGCAGTCTCAACCGGGACAAAATTGAAGCTTTCTTT. The gene calls are TRBV12-3 or TRBV12-4 and TRBJ1-1; a weak D match, TRBD1 (6 bases). This CDR3 has 14 residues. With 5 bases removed from V and 7 bases from J, the gap between germline ends came to 17 bases.

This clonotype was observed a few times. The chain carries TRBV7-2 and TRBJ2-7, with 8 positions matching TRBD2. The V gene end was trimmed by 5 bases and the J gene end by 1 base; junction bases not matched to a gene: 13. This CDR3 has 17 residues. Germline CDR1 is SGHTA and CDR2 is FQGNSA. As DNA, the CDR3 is TGTGCCAGCAGCACCAGGGAGAGCGGGAGTAGATCCTACGAGCAGTACTTC. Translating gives CASSTRESGSRSYEQYF.

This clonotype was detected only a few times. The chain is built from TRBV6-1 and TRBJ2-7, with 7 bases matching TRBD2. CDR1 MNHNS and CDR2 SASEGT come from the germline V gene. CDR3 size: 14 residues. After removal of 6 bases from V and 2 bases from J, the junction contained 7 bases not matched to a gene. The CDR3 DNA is TGTGCCAGCAGCCCTAGCGGAGGGACCTACGAGCAGTACTTC. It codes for CASSPSGGTYEQYF.

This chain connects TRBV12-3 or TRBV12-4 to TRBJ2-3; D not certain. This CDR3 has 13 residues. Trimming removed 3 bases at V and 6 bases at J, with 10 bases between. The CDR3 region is CASSLAKLDTQYF. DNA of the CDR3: TGTGCCAGCAGTTTGGCAAAATTGGATACGCAGTATTTT.

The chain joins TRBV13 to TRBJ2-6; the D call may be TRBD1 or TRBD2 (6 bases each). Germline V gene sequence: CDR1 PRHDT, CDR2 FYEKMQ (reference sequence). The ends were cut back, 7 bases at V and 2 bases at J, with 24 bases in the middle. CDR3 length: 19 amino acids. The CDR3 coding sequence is TGTGCCAGCACCCTAGGGACACGGGGGCGTCTCACTGGGGCCAACGTCCTGACTTTC. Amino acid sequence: CASTLGTRGRLTGANVLTF. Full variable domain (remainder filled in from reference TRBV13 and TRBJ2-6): AAGVIQSPRHLIKEKRETATLKCYPIPRHDTVYWYQQGPGQDPQFLISFYEKMQSDKGSIPDRFSAQQFSDYHSELNMSSLELGDSALYFCASTLGTRGRLTGANVLTFGAGSRLTVL.

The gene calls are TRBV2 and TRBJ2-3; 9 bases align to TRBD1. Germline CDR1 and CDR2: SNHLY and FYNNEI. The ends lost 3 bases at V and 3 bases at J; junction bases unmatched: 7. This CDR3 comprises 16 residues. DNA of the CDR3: TGTGCCAGCAGTGAGTGGACAGGGGAGTTGACAGATACGCAGTATTTT. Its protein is CASSEWTGELTDTQYF.

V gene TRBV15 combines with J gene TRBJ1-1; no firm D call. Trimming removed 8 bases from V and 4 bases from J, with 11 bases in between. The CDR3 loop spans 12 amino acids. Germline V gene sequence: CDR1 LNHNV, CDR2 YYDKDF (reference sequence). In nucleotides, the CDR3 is TGTGCCACCGCCTTCCACCCCACTGAAGCTTTCTTT. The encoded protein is CATAFHPTEAFF. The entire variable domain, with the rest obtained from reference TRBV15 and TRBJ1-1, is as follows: DAMVIQNPRYQVTQFGKPVTLSCSQTLNHNVMYWYQQKSSQAPKLLFHYYDKDFNNEADTPDNFQSRRPNTSFCFLDIRSPGLGDTAMYLCATAFHPTEAFFGQGTRLTVV.

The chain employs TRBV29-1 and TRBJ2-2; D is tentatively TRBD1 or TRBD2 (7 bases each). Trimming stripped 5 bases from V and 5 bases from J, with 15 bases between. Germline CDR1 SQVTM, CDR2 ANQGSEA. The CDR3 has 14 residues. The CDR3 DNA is TGCAGCGTTAGCTCCCAGGGGGGGACCGGGGAGCTGTTTTTT. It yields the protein CSVSSQGGTGELFF.

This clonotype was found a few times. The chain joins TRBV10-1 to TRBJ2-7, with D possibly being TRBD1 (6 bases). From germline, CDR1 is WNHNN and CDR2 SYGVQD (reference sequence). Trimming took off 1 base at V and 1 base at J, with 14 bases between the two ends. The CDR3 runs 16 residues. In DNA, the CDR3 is TGCGCCAGCAGTGAGTTGACCGGGACAAGGTCCTACGAGCAGTACTTC. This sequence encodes CASSELTGTRSYEQYF.

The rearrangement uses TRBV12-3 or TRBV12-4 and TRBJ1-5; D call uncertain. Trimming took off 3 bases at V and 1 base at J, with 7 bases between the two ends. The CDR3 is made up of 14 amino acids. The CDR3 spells CASSFEVSNQPQHF. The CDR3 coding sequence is TGTGCCAGCAGTTTCGAAGTCAGCAATCAGCCCCAGCATTTT.

The CDR3 is CSANIPSTDTQYF. The CDR3 nucleotides read TGCAGTGCTAATATTCCGAGCACAGATACGCAGTATTTT. The chain carries TRBV20-1 and TRBJ2-3, with D hard to call. Germline CDR1 is DFQATT and CDR2 is SNEGSKA (reference sequence). Trimming left V 4 bases short and J 0 bases short, with 8 bases between. This CDR3 region has 13 residues.

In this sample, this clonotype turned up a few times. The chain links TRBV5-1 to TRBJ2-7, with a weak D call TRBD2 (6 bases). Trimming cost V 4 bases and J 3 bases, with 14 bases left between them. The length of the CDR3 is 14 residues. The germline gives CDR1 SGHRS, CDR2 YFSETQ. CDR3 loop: CASSPPEGYYEQYF. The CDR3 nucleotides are TGCGCCAGCAGCCCACCGGAGGGGTACTACGAGCAGTACTTC. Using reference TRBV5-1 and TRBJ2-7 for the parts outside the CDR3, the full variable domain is KAGVTQTPRYLIKTRGQQVTLSCSPISGHRSVSWYQQTPGQGLQFLFEYFSETQRNKGNFPGRFSGRQFSNSRSEMNVSTLELGDSALYLCASSPPEGYYEQYFGPGTRLTVT.

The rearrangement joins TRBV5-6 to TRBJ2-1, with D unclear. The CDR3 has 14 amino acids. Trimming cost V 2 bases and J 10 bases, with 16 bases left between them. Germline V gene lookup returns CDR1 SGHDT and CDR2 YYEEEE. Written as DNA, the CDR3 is TGTGCCAGCAGCTTCGGTCTAGAGGCCAGGGAGCAGTTCTTC. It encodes CASSFGLEAREQFF.

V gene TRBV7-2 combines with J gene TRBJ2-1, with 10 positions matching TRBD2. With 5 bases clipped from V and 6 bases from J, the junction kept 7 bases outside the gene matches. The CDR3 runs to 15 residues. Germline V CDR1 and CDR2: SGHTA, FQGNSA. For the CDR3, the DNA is TGTGCCAGCAGCGTTAGCGGGGGGCCAGGCAATGAGCAGTTCTTC. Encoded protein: CASSVSGGPGNEQFF.

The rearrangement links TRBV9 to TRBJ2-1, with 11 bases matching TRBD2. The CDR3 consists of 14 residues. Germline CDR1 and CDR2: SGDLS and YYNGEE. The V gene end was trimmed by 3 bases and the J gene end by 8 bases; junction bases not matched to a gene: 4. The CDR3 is CASSASGRWDEQFF. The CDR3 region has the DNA TGTGCCAGCAGCGCTAGCGGGAGGTGGGATGAGCAGTTCTTC.

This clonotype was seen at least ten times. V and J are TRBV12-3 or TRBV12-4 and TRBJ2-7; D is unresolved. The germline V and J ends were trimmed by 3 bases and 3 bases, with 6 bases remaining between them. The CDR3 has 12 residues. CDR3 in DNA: TGTGCCAGCAGTTTGCCCGGCTACGAGCAGTACTTC. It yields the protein CASSLPGYEQYF.

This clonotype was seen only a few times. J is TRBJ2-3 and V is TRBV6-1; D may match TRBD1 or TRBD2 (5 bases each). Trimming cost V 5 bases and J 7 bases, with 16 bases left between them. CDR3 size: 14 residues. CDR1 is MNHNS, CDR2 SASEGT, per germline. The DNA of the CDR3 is TGTGCCAGCAGTCGGGGCCGGGTACTCAATACGCAGTATTTT. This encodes CASSRGRVLNTQYF.

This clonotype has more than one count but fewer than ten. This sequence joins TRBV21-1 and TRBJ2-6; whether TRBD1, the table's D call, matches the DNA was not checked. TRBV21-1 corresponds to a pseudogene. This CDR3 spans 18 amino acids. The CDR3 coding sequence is TGTGCCAGCAGCAAAGGAACCCCTATCGGGTCTGGGGCCAACGTCCTGACTTTC. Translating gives CASSKGTPIGSGANVLTF.

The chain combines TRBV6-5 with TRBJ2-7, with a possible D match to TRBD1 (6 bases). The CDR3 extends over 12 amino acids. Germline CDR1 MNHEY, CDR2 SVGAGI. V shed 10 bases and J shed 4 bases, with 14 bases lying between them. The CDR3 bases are TGTGCCACCCATAACAGGGCGTACGAGCAGTACTTC. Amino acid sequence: CATHNRAYEQYF.

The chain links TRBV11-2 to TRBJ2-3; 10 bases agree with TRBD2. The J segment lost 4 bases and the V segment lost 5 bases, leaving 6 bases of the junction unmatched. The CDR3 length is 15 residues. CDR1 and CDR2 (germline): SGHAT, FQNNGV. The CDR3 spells CASSTLAGDADTQYF. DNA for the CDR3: TGTGCCAGCAGCACCCTAGCGGGAGACGCAGATACGCAGTATTTT.

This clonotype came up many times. The DNA of the CDR3 is TGTGCCAGCAGGCGCACACAGAACACTGAAGCTTTCTTT. Translating it yields CASRRTQNTEAFF. The chain combines TRBV12-3 or TRBV12-4 with TRBJ1-1, with D unclear. With 6 bases removed from V and 1 base from J, the gap between germline ends came to 9 bases. The CDR3 is 13 amino acids.

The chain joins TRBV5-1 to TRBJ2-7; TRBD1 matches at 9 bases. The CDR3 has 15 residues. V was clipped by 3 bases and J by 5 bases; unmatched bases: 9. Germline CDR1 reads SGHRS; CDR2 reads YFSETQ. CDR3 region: CASSWSGQGFDEQYF. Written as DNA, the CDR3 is TGCGCCAGCAGCTGGTCGGGACAGGGTTTCGACGAGCAGTACTTC.